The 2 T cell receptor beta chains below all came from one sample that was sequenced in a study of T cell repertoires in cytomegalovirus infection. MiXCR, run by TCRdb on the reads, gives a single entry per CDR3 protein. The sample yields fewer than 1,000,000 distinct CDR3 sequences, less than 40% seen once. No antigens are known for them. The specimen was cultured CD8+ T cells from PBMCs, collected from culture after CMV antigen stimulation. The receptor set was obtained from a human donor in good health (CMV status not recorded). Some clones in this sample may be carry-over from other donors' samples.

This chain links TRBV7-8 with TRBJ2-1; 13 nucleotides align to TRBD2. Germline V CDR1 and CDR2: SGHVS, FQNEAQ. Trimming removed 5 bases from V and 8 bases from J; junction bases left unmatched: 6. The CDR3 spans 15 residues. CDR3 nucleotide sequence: TGTGCCAGCAGCATGACTAGCGGGGGGAAGGATGAGCAGTTCTTC. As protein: CASSMTSGGKDEQFF. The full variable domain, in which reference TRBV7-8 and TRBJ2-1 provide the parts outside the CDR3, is GAGVSQSPRYKVAKRGQDVALRCDPISGHVSLFWYQQALGQGPEFLTYFQNEAQLDKSGLPSDRFFAERPEGSVSTLKIQRTQQEDSAVYLCASSMTSGGKDEQFFGPGTRLTVL.

DNA of the CDR3: TGTGCCAGCAGGCGGGGGGACTCCTACAATGAGCAGTTCTTC. Translation gives CASRRGDSYNEQFF. The chain carries TRBV7-9 and TRBJ2-1; 8 bases match TRBD2. The length of the CDR3 is 14 residues. Germline values: CDR1 SEHNR, CDR2 FQNEAQ (reference sequence). V lost 6 bases and J lost 0; bases outside the gene matches: 1.